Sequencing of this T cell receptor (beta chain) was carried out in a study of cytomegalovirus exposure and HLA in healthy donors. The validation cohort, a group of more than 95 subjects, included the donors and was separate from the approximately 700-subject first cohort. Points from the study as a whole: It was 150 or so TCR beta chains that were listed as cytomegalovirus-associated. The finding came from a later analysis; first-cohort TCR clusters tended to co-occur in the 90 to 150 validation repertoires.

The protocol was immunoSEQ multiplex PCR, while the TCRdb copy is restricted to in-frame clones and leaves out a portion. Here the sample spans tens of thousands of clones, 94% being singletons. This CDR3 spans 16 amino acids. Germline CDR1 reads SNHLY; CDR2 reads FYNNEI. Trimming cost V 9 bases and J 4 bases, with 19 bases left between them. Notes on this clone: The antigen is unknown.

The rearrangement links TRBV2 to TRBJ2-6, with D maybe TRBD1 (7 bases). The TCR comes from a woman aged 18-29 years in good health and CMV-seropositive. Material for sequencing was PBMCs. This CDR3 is CARGGTTGSGANVLTF. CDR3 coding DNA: TGTGCCAGGGGGGGAACGACAGGGTCAGGGGCCAACGTCCTGACTTTC.